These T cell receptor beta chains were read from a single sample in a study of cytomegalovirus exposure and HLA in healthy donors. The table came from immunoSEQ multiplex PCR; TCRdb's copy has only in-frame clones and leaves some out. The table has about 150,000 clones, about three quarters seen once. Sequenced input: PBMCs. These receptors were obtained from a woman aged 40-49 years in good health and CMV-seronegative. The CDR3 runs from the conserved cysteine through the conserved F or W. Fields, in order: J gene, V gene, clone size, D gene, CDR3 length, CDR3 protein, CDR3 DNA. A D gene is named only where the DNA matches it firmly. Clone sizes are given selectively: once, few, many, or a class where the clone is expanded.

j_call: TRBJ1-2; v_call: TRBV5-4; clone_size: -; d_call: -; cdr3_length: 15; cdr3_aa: CASSGLGGEHYGYTF; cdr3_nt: TGTGCCAGCAGCGGCCTCGGGGGAGAGCACTATGGCTACACCTTC
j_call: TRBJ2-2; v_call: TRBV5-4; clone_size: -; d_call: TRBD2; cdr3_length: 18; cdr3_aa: CASSLEGLAGGSTGELFF; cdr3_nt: TGTGCCAGCAGCTTGGAAGGACTAGCGGGAGGTAGCACCGGGGAGCTGTTTTTT
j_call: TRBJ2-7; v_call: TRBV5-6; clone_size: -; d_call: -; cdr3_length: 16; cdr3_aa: CASSRVGGSGRIEQYF; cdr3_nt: TGTGCCAGCAGCCGAGTGGGGGGATCGGGCCGCATCGAGCAGTACTTC
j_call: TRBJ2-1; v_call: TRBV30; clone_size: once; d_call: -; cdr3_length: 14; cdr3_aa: CAWSQANSYNEQFF; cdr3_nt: TGTGCCTGGAGCCAGGCGAACTCCTACAATGAGCAGTTCTTC
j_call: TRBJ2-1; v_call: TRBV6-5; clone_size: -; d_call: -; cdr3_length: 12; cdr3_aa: CASRSWGPLEFF; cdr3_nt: TGTGCCAGCAGGAGTTGGGGGCCCCTGGAGTTCTTC
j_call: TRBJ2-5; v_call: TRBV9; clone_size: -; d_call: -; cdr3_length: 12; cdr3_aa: CASSGTFETQYF; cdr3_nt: TGTGCCAGCAGCGGGACATTTGAGACCCAGTACTTC
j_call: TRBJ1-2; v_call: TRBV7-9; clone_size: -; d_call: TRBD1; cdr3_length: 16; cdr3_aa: CASSPPPRDRLHGYTF; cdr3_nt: TGTGCCAGCAGCCCACCGCCTAGGGACAGGTTACATGGCTACACCTTC
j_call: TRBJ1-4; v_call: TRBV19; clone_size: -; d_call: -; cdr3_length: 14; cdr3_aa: CASRMGRGNEKLFF; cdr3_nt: TGTGCCAGTAGAATGGGGCGGGGTAATGAAAAACTGTTTTTT
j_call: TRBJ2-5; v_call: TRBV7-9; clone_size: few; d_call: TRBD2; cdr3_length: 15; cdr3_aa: CASSHLASGEETQYF; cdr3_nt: TGTGCCAGCAGCCACCTGGCTAGCGGAGAAGAGACCCAGTACTTC
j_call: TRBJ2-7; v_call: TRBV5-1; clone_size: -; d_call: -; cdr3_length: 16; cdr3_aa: CASSIPLGGTISEQYF; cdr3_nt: TGCGCCAGCAGCATCCCACTGGGGGGAACCATAAGCGAGCAGTACTTC
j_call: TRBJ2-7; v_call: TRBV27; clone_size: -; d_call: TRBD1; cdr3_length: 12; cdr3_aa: CASRDRSHEQYF; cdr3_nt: TGTGCCAGCAGGGACAGGTCCCACGAGCAGTACTTC